Below are 27 T cell receptor beta chains sequenced from a single sample in a study of PD-1 blockade in classical Hodgkin lymphoma. Clones were sequenced by immunoSEQ multiplex PCR, and TCRdb holds only the in-frame ones, with some missing. Of around 50,000 clones in the sample, 90% were seen once. Sample time point: cycle 4 day 1 (C4D1), after five to seven weeks of nivolumab. All the patients suffered relapse after autologous stem cell transplantation, and brentuximab vedotin exposure differed. The sample consisted of peripheral blood mononuclear cells (PBMCs), taken before the fourth cycle of nivolumab. All receptors come from a human donor with classical Hodgkin lymphoma.

The chain combines TRBV5-6 with TRBJ2-1; TRBD2 matches 11 bases. The CDR3 runs to 16 residues. J lost 6 bases, V lost 4 bases, and 9 bases had no gene match. Looked up from germline, CDR1 is SGHDT and CDR2 is YYEEEE. The CDR3 DNA follows: TGTGCCAGCAGCACAAGGACTAGCGGGCGACTCAATGAGCAGTTCTTC. As protein: CASSTRTSGRLNEQFF.

The V and J genes are TRBV6-5 and TRBJ2-7, with a possible D match to TRBD2 (5 bases). Trimming took off 0 bases at V and 3 bases at J, with 9 bases between the two ends. The germline V gene encodes CDR1 MNHEY and CDR2 SVGAGI. The CDR3 consists of 14 residues. This CDR3 is CASSYSASSYEQYF. As DNA, the CDR3 is TGTGCCAGCAGTTACTCGGCTAGCAGCTACGAGCAGTACTTC.

This clone was counted once. The genes are TRBV10-2 and TRBJ1-3; D may be TRBD1 (6 bases). This CDR3 contains 15 residues. Trimming pared 0 bases from V and 0 bases from J, leaving 6 bases between. CDR1 and CDR2 (germline): WSHSY, SAAADI. In DNA, the CDR3 is TGCGCCAGCAGTGAGTCGGACAGCTCTGGAAACACCATATATTTT. Translating it yields CASSESDSSGNTIYF.

In its sample, this clone was seen once. The chain has TRBV9 and TRBJ1-2, with a tentative D call TRBD1 (6 bases). Trimming took 0 bases from V and 4 from J, leaving 16 bases between them. The germline V gene encodes CDR1 SGDLS and CDR2 YYNGEE. This CDR3 contains 16 residues. CDR3 amino acids: CASSVVPGEGSYGYTF. The CDR3 nucleotides are TGTGCCAGCAGCGTAGTTCCAGGGGAGGGGAGCTATGGCTACACCTTC.

This chain joins TRBV12-5 and TRBJ2-1, with D unclear. Germline loops: CDR1 LGHNT, CDR2 FRNRAP. Trimming shortened V by 2 bases and J by 6 bases, and 8 bases separated the two germline ends. CDR3 length: 13 amino acids. CDR3 region: CASGLSLFNEQFF. The DNA for the CDR3 is TGTGCTAGTGGTTTGTCCCTCTTCAATGAGCAGTTCTTC.

This chain links TRBV27 with TRBJ2-7, with TRBD2 as a possible D gene (5 bases). V lost 5 bases, J lost 7 bases, and 9 bases lay in between. This CDR3 is built from 11 residues. Germline V gives CDR1 MNHEY, CDR2 SMNVEV (reference sequence). The CDR3, as DNA: TGTGCCAGCAGTCACCGAGGGGAGCAGTACTTC. Translated: CASSHRGEQYF.

This sequence joins TRBV6-5 and TRBJ2-2; 7 bases fit TRBD2. Germline V gene sequence: CDR1 MNHEY, CDR2 SVGAGI. Trimming took 2 bases from V and 4 from J; bases not matched to a gene: 7. This CDR3 is built from 16 residues. CDR3 sequence (DNA): TGTGCCAGCAGTTACGAGGCGGGAGTGGCCACCGGGGAGCTGTTTTTT. Its protein is CASSYEAGVATGELFF.

The chain recombines TRBV28 with TRBJ1-1; the match to TRBD1 covers 8 bases. CDR3 length: 12 residues. V gave up 8 bases and J gave up 5 bases; unmatched junction bases: 4. The germline CDR1 and CDR2 sequences are MDHEN and SYDVKM. CDR3 residues: CASGQGATEAFF. The DNA for the CDR3 is TGTGCCAGCGGACAGGGTGCAACTGAAGCTTTCTTT.

V usage is TRBV10-3 and J usage is TRBJ2-7; 11 bases agree with TRBD1. The CDR3 is 13 amino acids. In germline, CDR1 is ENHRY, CDR2 SYGVKD. The V segment lost 7 bases and the J segment 2 bases; nucleotides outside the gene matches: 1. CDR3 DNA: TGTGCCATCATGGGACAGGGGGCCTACGAGCAGTACTTC. Its translation is CAIMGQGAYEQYF.

The chain employs TRBV11-1 and TRBJ2-3; the match to TRBD2 covers 7 bases. This CDR3 spans 17 amino acids. Germline CDR1 is SGHAT and CDR2 is FQDESV (reference sequence). The J segment lost 0 bases and the V segment lost 1 base, leaving 7 bases of the junction unmatched. In DNA form, the CDR3 reads TGTGCCAGCAGCTTAGTCGGGAGGCAGCCCAGCACAGATACGCAGTATTTT. The encoded protein is CASSLVGRQPSTDTQYF. Variable domain in full (rest from reference TRBV11-1 and TRBJ2-3): EAEVAQSPRYKITEKSQAVAFWCDPISGHATLYWYRQILGQGPELLVQFQDESVVDDSQLPKDRFSAERLKGVDSTLKIQPAELGDSAMYLCASSLVGRQPSTDTQYFGPGTRLTVL.

The chain joins TRBV27 to TRBJ2-1; 7 bases are shared with TRBD1. Per germline, CDR1 MNHEY and CDR2 SMNVEV (reference sequence). There are 16 residues in the CDR3. Trimming at V came to 5 bases and at J to 0 bases, leaving 7 bases not matched to a gene. The chain's CDR3 is CASSERGRTSYNEQFF. The CDR3 DNA follows: TGTGCCAGCAGTGAAAGGGGGCGAACCTCCTACAATGAGCAGTTCTTC.

In this sample, this clone turned up once. This chain connects TRBV21-1 to TRBJ2-3; TRBD1 reflects the table's D call only, with no check against the DNA. TRBV21-1 is reported as a pseudogene. The CDR3 length is 13 residues. The CDR3 spells CARPGQGKIAQYF. The DNA for the CDR3 is TGTGCCAGGCCGGGACAGGGTAAGATAGCGCAGTATTTT.

The V and J genes are TRBV7-2 and TRBJ2-7; D is uncertain. The germline V gene has CDR1 SGHTA and CDR2 FQGNSA. V lost 1 base, J lost 0 bases, and 10 bases lay in between. The CDR3 covers 15 residues. The CDR3 here is CASSLVVTYSYEQYF. CDR3 coding DNA: TGTGCCAGCAGCTTAGTGGTGACCTACTCCTACGAGCAGTACTTC. Full variable domain (missing parts from reference TRBV7-2 and TRBJ2-7): GAGVSQSPSNKVTEKGKDVELRCDPISGHTALYWYRQSLGQGLEFLIYFQGNSAPDKSGLPSDRFSAERTGGSVSTLTIQRTQQEDSAVYLCASSLVVTYSYEQYFGPGTRLTVT.

CDR3 nucleotide sequence: TGTGCCAGCAGCTTAGGCCAGTACGAGCAGTACTTC. The encoded protein is CASSLGQYEQYF. The rearrangement joins TRBV11-3 to TRBJ2-7, with D unclear. V was clipped by 1 base and J by 4 bases, with 5 bases between them. The CDR3 loop spans 12 amino acids. Germline CDR1 is SGHNT and CDR2 is YENEEA.

The V gene is TRBV30, the J gene TRBJ2-2; 7 bases are a match to TRBD2. Germline V gene sequence: CDR1 GTSNPN, CDR2 SVGIG (reference sequence). The V and J ends lost 5 bases and 7 bases, in that order; junction bases with no gene match: 10. The CDR3 is 14 residues long. The CDR3 loop is CAWDTLAAGGELFF. As DNA, the CDR3 is TGTGCCTGGGATACCCTAGCGGCGGGCGGGGAGCTGTTTTTT.

The chain carries TRBV5-6 and TRBJ1-4; D unresolved. The length of the CDR3 is 15 residues. Per the germline V gene, CDR1 is SGHDT and CDR2 is YYEEEE. V lost 3 bases and J 7 bases, leaving 16 bases between the germline ends. The DNA for the CDR3 is TGTGCCAGCAGCTCGCCGGGATCCTATCTTGAAAAACTGTTTTTT. It specifies CASSSPGSYLEKLFF.

The V call is TRBV19, the J call TRBJ2-2; maybe TRBD2 (6 bases). The CDR3 is made up of 17 amino acids. Between the trimmed V and J ends, which lost 0 bases and 8 bases, there was a span of 19 bases. Germline V lookup: CDR1 LNHDA, CDR2 SQIVND (reference sequence). Here the CDR3 DNA reads TGTGCCAGTAGTATAGATCCAGGAGCGGGCCGGGTAGGGGAGCTGTTTTTT. It translates to CASSIDPGAGRVGELFF.

The chain carries TRBV6-5 and TRBJ2-7, with a possible D match to TRBD2 (5 bases). In germline, CDR1 is MNHEY, CDR2 SVGAGI. Trimming stripped 4 bases from V and 0 bases from J, with 13 bases between. CDR3 length equals 15 residues. The DNA of the CDR3 is TGTGCCAGCAGTTTAGGACTCCCGGGCTCCTACGAGCAGTACTTC. Translated, it gives CASSLGLPGSYEQYF.

CDR3 nucleotide sequence: TGTGCCAGCAGCGTATCGTCTGGGACCGGGGAGCTGTTTTTT. It specifies CASSVSSGTGELFF. The chain combines TRBV9 with TRBJ2-2; D remains ambiguous. Germline CDR1 is SGDLS and CDR2 is YYNGEE. The V end was cut by 1 base, the J end by 5 bases, with 9 bases between. This CDR3 contains 14 residues.

The chain combines TRBV2 with TRBJ1-2; 7 nucleotides line up with TRBD1. The ends lost 6 bases at V and 7 bases at J; junction bases unmatched: 11. Germline V gene data show CDR1 as SNHLY and CDR2 as FYNNEI. The CDR3 is 14 amino acids. The DNA for the CDR3 is TGTGCCAGCAGGATTGACAGGGACGATGCTGGCTACACCTTC. This sequence encodes CASRIDRDDAGYTF.

The genes are TRBV5-4 and TRBJ1-2, with 8 nucleotides matching TRBD1. The CDR3 totals 16 residues. J lost 2 bases, V lost 4 bases, and 10 bases had no gene match. CDR1 and CDR2 (germline): SGHNT, YYREEE (reference sequence). CDR3 sequence (DNA): TGTGCCAGCAGCCCCAAGACAGGGGACTCAAACTATGGCTACACCTTC. Amino acids: CASSPKTGDSNYGYTF.

This chain links TRBV7-8 with TRBJ2-1; weak D call: TRBD2 (6 bases). From germline, CDR1 is SGHVS and CDR2 FQNEAQ. The V and J ends lost 6 bases and 4 bases respectively, with 25 bases between them. CDR3 length equals 18 residues. CDR3: CASRPTRRRGGSYNEQFF. The CDR3 DNA sequence: TGTGCCAGCAGACCCACCCGGAGGAGGGGCGGCAGTTACAATGAGCAGTTCTTC.

This rearrangement joins TRBV30 to TRBJ2-1; 7 bases map to TRBD2. With V trimmed by 5 bases and J by 0 bases, 13 bases remained unmatched. CDR3 length: 17 amino acids. Germline CDR1 is GTSNPN and CDR2 is SVGIG (reference sequence). DNA of the CDR3: TGTGCCTGGGGGCGAGCGGGAAGCGCTTCCTCCTACAATGAGCAGTTCTTC. Translated: CAWGRAGSASSYNEQFF.

The chain carries TRBV6-5 and TRBJ2-1; D uncertain. V lost 5 bases and J 2 bases, leaving 7 bases between the germline ends. The CDR3 consists of 13 residues. CDR1 is MNHEY and CDR2 is SVGAGI in the germline V gene. The CDR3 DNA follows: TGTGCCAGCAGTCTAGGGACCTACAATGAGCAGTTCTTC. Its protein product is CASSLGTYNEQFF.

The chain joins TRBV5-6 to TRBJ1-4; D is uncertain. CDR1 is SGHDT and CDR2 is YYEEEE in the germline V gene. Trimming cost V 4 bases and J 8 bases, with 12 bases left between them. The CDR3 totals 13 residues. CDR3 in amino acids: CASSGASTEKLFF. CDR3 sequence (DNA): TGTGCCAGCAGCGGAGCCAGCACCGAAAAACTGTTTTTT.

Comment on this clone: Compared with germline, one end of the junction differs, possibly owing to a read error. The rearrangement joins TRBV5-1 to TRBJ2-5; D ambiguous. The CDR3 spans 12 residues. CDR1 and CDR2 from the germline V gene are SGHRS and YFSETQ. Here the CDR3 reads CAGSLGKETQYF. In DNA form, the CDR3 reads TGCGCCGGCAGCTTGGGCAAAGAGACCCAGTACTTC.

The rearrangement uses TRBV7-2 and TRBJ2-7; 10 nucleotides agree with TRBD2. Germline values: CDR1 SGHTA, CDR2 FQGNSA. CDR3 length: 15 amino acids. With V trimmed by 4 bases and J by 1 base, 4 bases remained unmatched. The CDR3 spells CASSSWTSGSYEQYF. CDR3 DNA sequence: TGTGCCAGCAGCTCCTGGACTAGCGGATCCTACGAGCAGTACTTC.